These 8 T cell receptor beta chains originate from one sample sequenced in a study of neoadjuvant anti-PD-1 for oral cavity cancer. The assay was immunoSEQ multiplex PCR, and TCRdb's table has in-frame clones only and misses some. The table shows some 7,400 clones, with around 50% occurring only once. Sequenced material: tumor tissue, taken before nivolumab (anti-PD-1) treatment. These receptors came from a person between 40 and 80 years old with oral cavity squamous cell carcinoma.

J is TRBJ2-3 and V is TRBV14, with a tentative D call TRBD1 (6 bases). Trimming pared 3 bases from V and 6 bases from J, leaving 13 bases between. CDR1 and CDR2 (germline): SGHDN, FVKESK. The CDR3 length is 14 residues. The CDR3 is CASSQGARSDTQYF. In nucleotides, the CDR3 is TGTGCCAGCAGCCAGGGGGCGCGGAGTGATACGCAGTATTTT.

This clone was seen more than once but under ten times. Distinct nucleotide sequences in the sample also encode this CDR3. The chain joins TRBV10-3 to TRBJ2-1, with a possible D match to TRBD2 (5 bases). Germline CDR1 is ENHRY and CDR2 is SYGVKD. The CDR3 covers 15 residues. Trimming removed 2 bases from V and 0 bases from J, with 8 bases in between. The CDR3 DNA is TGTGCCATCAGTGAGGCGGGCAGCTCCTACAATGAGCAGTTCTTC. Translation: CAISEAGSSYNEQFF.

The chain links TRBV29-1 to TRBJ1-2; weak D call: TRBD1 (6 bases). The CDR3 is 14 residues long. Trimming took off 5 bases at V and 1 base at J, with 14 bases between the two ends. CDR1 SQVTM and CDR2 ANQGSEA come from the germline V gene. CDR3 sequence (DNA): TGCAGCGTTCTAGGGTCCAGGGGTAACTATGGCTACACCTTC. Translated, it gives CSVLGSRGNYGYTF.

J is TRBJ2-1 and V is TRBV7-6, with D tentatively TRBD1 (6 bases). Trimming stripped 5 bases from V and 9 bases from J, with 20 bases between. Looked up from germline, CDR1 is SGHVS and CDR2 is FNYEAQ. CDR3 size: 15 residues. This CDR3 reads CASSAPTGRVPEQFF. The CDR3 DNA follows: TGTGCCAGCAGCGCTCCGACAGGACGGGTCCCTGAGCAGTTCTTC.

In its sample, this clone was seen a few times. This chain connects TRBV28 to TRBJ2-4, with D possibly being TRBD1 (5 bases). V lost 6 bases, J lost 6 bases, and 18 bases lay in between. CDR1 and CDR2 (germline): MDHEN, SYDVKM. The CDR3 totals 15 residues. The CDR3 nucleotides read TGTGCCAGCAGACCGCAGGGTGGCGTGGGAAACATTCAGTACTTC. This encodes CASRPQGGVGNIQYF.

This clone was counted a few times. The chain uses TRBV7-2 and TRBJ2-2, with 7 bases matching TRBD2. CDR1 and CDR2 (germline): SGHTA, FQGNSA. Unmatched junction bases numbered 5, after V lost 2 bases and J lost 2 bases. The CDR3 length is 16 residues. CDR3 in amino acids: CASSLLASGNTGELFF. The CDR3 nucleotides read TGTGCCAGCAGCTTATTGGCTAGCGGTAACACCGGGGAGCTGTTTTTT.

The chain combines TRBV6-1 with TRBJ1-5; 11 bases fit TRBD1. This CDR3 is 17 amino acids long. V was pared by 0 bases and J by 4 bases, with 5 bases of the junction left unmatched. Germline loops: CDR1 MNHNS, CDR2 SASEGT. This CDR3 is CASSEAVGQGANQPQHF. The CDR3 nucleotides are TGTGCCAGCAGTGAAGCTGTTGGACAGGGGGCAAATCAGCCCCAGCATTTT.

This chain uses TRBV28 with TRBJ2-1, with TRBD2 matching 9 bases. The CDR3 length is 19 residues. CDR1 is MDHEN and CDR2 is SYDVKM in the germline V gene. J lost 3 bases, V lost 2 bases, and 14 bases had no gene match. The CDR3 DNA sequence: TGTGCCAGCAGTTTAGTGGCGGGAGGGGCCCTCGATTACTACAATGAGCAGTTCTTC. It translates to CASSLVAGGALDYYNEQFF.